Below are 13 T cell receptor beta chains sequenced from a single sample in a study of identical twins (dated by TCRdb to about 2016). Libraries were built with 5' RACE. Instrument used: Illumina HiSeq 2000. The raw public data were reprocessed by TCRdb itself: fastp quality trimming at Q25, MiXCR clonotype calling, in-frame beta chains only. Rows are unified per CDR3 protein, each entry keeping the most common DNA and genes. Recorded for this sample are around 1.7 million distinct CDR3 sequences; roughly a third of them occurred a single time. The ten biggest clones cover around 0.25% of the sample. The sequencing input was cord blood. The source is a newborn girl in good health.

This chain uses TRBV12-3 or TRBV12-4 with TRBJ2-1; 15 nucleotides agree with TRBD2. Trimming at V came to 5 bases and at J to 11 bases, leaving 13 bases not matched to a gene. The CDR3 is 17 residues long. DNA of the CDR3: TGTGCCAGCAGTAGACACCCTCCCGGGACTAGCGGGAGGCAGCAGTTCTTC. As protein: CASSRHPPGTSGRQQFF.

CDR3 residues: CSLNRDGNEKLFF. The CDR3 DNA is TGCAGTCTTAACCGGGACGGAAATGAAAAACTGTTTTTT. The rearrangement links TRBV20-1 to TRBJ1-4, with a weak D call TRBD1 (5 bases). CDR3 length: 13 amino acids. Trimming removed 8 bases at V and 5 bases at J, with 15 bases between. Germline values: CDR1 DFQATT, CDR2 SNEGSKA (reference sequence).

This clonotype was recorded a few times. The genes are TRBV18 and TRBJ1-2, with D unresolved. In germline, CDR1 is KGHSH, CDR2 LQKENI. CDR3 length: 14 residues. Trimming took off 6 bases at V and 4 bases at J, with 15 bases between the two ends. For the CDR3, the DNA is TGTGCCAGCTCTCGCTTGGAACTTTCCTATGGCTACACCTTC. Its translation is CASSRLELSYGYTF.

V usage is TRBV20-1 and J usage is TRBJ2-7; D might be TRBD2 (6 bases). The CDR3 covers 15 residues. Germline assignment: CDR1 DFQATT and CDR2 SNEGSKA (reference sequence). V dropped 7 bases and J dropped 4 bases, with 23 bases sitting between them. Here the CDR3 reads CSGVAVGRVRYEQYF. The CDR3 DNA follows: TGCAGTGGAGTGGCCGTCGGGAGAGTGAGATACGAGCAGTACTTC.

The sample holds a few counts of this clonotype. The rearrangement links TRBV7-2 to TRBJ2-5; unclear D gene. CDR3 size: 13 residues. The germline V gene encodes CDR1 SGHTA and CDR2 FQGNSA. The V end was cut by 5 bases, the J end by 3 bases, with 10 bases between. CDR3 region: CASSQIHEETQYF. In DNA, the CDR3 is TGTGCCAGCAGCCAGATACACGAAGAGACCCAGTACTTC.

This clonotype was detected a few times. The J gene is TRBJ2-1, the V gene TRBV2, with D possibly TRBD2 on 5 matching bases. V was cut by 3 bases and J by 4 bases, with 13 bases left in between. The CDR3 extends over 15 amino acids. The V gene's germline CDR1 is SNHLY and CDR2 FYNNEI. The CDR3 protein is CASSDGRGRYNEQFF. The CDR3 region has the DNA TGTGCCAGCAGTGATGGTCGGGGTCGTTACAATGAGCAGTTCTTC.

This clonotype was picked up many times. The chain combines TRBV28 with TRBJ2-7, with D perhaps matching TRBD1 (6 bases). The CDR3 sequence is 15 residues long. Germline assignment: CDR1 MDHEN and CDR2 SYDVKM. The ends were cut back, 4 bases at V and 7 bases at J, with 20 bases in the middle. The CDR3 sequence: CASSSLPTGEGEQYF. The CDR3 DNA sequence: TGTGCCAGCAGTTCCCTCCCGACAGGTGAGGGGGAGCAGTACTTC.

The V and J genes are TRBV29-1 and TRBJ2-3, with 11 bases lining up with TRBD2. The CDR3 covers 16 residues. Germline V lookup: CDR1 SQVTM, CDR2 ANQGSEA. Unmatched junction bases numbered 11, after V lost 4 bases and J lost 5 bases. The DNA of the CDR3 is TGCAGCGTTGTGGGTCTTAGCGGGAGGGCCAAAGATACGCAGTATTTT. It is translated as CSVVGLSGRAKDTQYF.

The V call is TRBV6-5, the J call TRBJ1-2; no reliable D call. Germline CDR1 and CDR2: MNHEY and SVGAGI. The length of the CDR3 is 13 residues. V was shortened by 5 bases and J by 4 bases, with 11 bases between the two germline ends. The CDR3 protein is CASSTGPLYGYTF. Here the CDR3 DNA reads TGTGCCAGCAGTACCGGACCTCTCTATGGCTACACCTTC.

This clonotype came up a few times. The J gene is TRBJ1-2, the V gene TRBV25-1; perhaps TRBD1 as D (5 bases). There are 13 residues in the CDR3. Per the germline V gene, CDR1 is MGHDK and CDR2 is SYGVNS. Trimming left V 8 bases short and J 8 bases short, with 18 bases between. CDR3 bases: TGTGCCAGCCTAGGGGTAACCCCAGAGGGCTACACCTTC. Amino acids: CASLGVTPEGYTF.

V gene TRBV27 combines with J gene TRBJ1-5; D is unresolved. The CDR3 has 16 amino acids. V lost 0 bases, J lost 0 bases, and 9 bases lay in between. Germline CDR1 MNHEY, CDR2 SMNVEV (reference sequence). This chain's CDR3 is CASSLSTAYSNQPQHF. The CDR3 nucleotides are TGTGCCAGCAGTTTATCGACGGCGTATAGCAATCAGCCCCAGCATTTT.

This clonotype has only a few counts. The V gene is TRBV27, the J gene TRBJ2-6; D not certain. This CDR3 has 15 amino acids. V gave up 5 bases and J gave up 0 bases, with 8 bases separating them. CDR1 MNHEY and CDR2 SMNVEV come from the germline V gene (reference sequence). CDR3 DNA sequence: TGTGCCAGCAGTCAACTGACCTCTGGGGCCAACGTCCTGACTTTC. As protein: CASSQLTSGANVLTF. Combining the CDR3 with reference TRBV27 and TRBJ2-6 gives the whole variable domain EAQVTQNPRYLITVTGKKLTVTCSQNMNHEYMSWYRQDPGLGLRQIYYSMNVEVTDKGDVPEGYKVSRKEKRNFPLILESPSPNQTSLYFCASSQLTSGANVLTFGAGSRLTVL.

The J gene is TRBJ2-7, the V gene TRBV3-1; D remains unclear. CDR1 is LGHDT, CDR2 YNNKEL, per germline (reference sequence). The CDR3 extends over 17 amino acids. Trimming shortened V by 0 bases and J by 3 bases, and 18 bases separated the two germline ends. CDR3 residues: CASSQDRVGSSDYEQYF. The CDR3 DNA is TGTGCCAGCAGCCAAGATCGAGTGGGTAGCTCTGACTACGAGCAGTACTTC.